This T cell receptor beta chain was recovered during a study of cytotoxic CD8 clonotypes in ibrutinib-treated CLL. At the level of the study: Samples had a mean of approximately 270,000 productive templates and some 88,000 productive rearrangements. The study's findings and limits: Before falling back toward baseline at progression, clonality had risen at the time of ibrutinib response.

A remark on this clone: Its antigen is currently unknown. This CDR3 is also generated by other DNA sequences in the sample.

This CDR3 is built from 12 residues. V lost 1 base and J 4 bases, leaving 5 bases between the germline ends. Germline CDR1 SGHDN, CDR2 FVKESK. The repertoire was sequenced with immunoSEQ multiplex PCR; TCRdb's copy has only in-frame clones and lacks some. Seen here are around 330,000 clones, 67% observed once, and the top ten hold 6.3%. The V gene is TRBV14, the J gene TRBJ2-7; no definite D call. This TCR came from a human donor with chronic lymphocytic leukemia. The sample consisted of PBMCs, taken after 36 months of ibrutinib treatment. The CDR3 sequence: CASSQGPYEQYF. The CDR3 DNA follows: TGTGCCAGCAGCCAAGGGCCGTACGAGCAGTACTTC.